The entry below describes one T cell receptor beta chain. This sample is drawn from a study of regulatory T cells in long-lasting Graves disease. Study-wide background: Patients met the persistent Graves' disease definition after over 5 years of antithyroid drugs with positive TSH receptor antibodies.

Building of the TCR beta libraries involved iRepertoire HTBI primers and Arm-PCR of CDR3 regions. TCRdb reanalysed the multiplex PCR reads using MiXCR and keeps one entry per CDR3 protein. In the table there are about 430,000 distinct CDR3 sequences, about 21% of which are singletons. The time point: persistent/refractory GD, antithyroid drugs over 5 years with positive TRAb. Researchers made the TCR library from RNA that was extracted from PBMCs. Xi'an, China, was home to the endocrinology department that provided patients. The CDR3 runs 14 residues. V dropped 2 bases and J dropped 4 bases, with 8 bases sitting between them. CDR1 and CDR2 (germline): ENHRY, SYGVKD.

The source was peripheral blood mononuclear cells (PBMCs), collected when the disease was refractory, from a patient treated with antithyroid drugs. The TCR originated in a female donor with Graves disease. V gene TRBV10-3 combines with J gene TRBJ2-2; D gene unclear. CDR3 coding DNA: TGTGCCATCAGTGAGGAAGCTCCCACCGGGGAGCTGTTTTTT. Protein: CAISEEAPTGELFF.